The rows below give T cell receptor beta chains drawn from one sample of a study of blood T cells in healthy people across ages. TCRdb re-called the 5' RACE reads through MiXCR, storing one row per CDR3 protein. The sample gives around 600,000 distinct CDR3 sequences, less than 60% of which show up once; just under 25% is in the top ten. The specimen sequenced was blood. These receptors were taken from an elderly man in good health. Each CDR3 is given without its conserved first and last residue.

v_call,j_call,cdr3_length,cdr3_aa
TRBV20-1,TRBJ2-6,11,SARTGGQKVLT
TRBV5-1,TRBJ2-3,15,ASSLAGRNPSTDTQY
TRBV4-1,TRBJ2-2,13,ASSQQDANTGELF
TRBV20-1,TRBJ1-4,11,SARGLPGEKLF
TRBV4-3,TRBJ2-7,13,ASSQEGGRVYEQY
TRBV20-1,TRBJ2-7,12,SAPIAGEEYEQY
TRBV4-1,TRBJ1-4,15,ASSPGVPDRVDEKLF
TRBV6-6,TRBJ1-2,12,ASSPDGGNYGYT
TRBV5-1,TRBJ2-1,14,ASSFGLARNYNEQF
TRBV7-2,TRBJ2-2,12,ASSRSPGDGELF
TRBV5-1,TRBJ2-3,12,ASRLGGGVDTQY
TRBV4-3,TRBJ2-1,12,ASSQGTSANEQF
TRBV7-2,TRBJ2-1,13,ASSSPGLAVNEQF
TRBV20-1,TRBJ2-5,12,SARVSGDVETQY